This T cell receptor (beta chain) stems from a study of cytomegalovirus exposure and HLA in healthy donors. About this clone itself: Its matching antigen is unknown.

The trim removed 5 bases at V and 0 bases at J, leaving 2 bases unmatched. CDR1 and CDR2 from the germline V gene are LNHDA and SQIVND (reference sequence). This CDR3 has 16 residues. General study points: Several of the most significant clusters appeared, in a later analysis, to be linked to common viral pathogens. Most subjects had HLA-A and HLA-B alleles reportedly predicted accurately by TCR beta sequences.

13 Jbeta primers and 60 Vbeta primers were used for the PCR. Generated by immunoSEQ multiplex PCR, the TCRdb table keeps only in-frame clones and is missing some. The sample lists 150,000 or so clones, approximately 81% seen once, with 2% to 3% in the top ten. This sequence originates from a female donor in good health and CMV-seronegative. The chain employs TRBV19 and TRBJ2-4; 12 nucleotides align to TRBD1. The material sequenced was PBMCs. The CDR3 loop is CASSGTGGLAKNIQYF. The CDR3 DNA reads as TGTGCCAGTAGTGGGACAGGGGGCTTAGCCAAAAACATTCAGTACTTC.